The clone carrying this T cell receptor beta chain was seen a few times. What it recognizes is unknown. The CDR3 has 19 residues. Trimming took off 0 bases at V and 3 bases at J, with 20 bases between the two ends. Per the germline V gene, CDR1 is SGHTA and CDR2 is FQGTGA. This entry comes from a study of T cells after yellow fever vaccination. Study-wide context: Fractions low in cell number were prepared with SMART-Seq v4 Ultra Low Input. Overall study results and limits: FACS-sorted repertoires might harbor abundant contaminating clonotypes from the bulk population.

For TCR, cDNA came from 5'RACE template switching, which added a universal primer site and UMIs. TCRdb ran MiXCR on the 5' RACE reads and lists one entry per CDR3 protein. This table holds some 500,000 distinct CDR3 sequences, roughly 13% found once. The source of this sequence is a man aged 30 to 45 who received the YFV17D yellow fever vaccine. The rearrangement links TRBV7-3 to TRBJ2-2; weak D call: TRBD1 (6 bases). The sample was PBMCs, taken on the day of the yellow fever booster vaccination. The DNA of the CDR3 is TGTGCCAGCAGCTTAACCGTGGACAGCCGATTTAAGGACACCGGGGAGCTGTTTTTT. Protein: CASSLTVDSRFKDTGELFF.